The entry below gives a single TCR beta chain sequence along with its context. Original methodology: Reference gene primer amplification in the assay estimated nucleated cell counts. Assay: immunoSEQ multiplex PCR; the TCRdb copy retains only in-frame clones and omits some. D and trimming come from the DNA, and the V and J calls and clone size come from that table. The data show approximately 260,000 clones, nearly 90% seen once. The CDR3 totals 14 residues. V lost 5 bases and J lost 5; bases outside the gene matches: 5. Germline V gene lookup returns CDR1 SNHLY and CDR2 FYNNEI. These data come from a study of blood T cell repertoires in COVID-19. Overall study: Specimens from acute and convalescent COVID-19 originated in the United States, Italy and Spain.

V usage is TRBV2 and J usage is TRBJ2-5; TRBD1 aligns across 10 bases. The source is a woman aged 60-70 years with COVID-19, enrolled during active disease. Source material: peripheral blood. CDR3 protein: CASSRDRGGETQYF. Written as DNA, the CDR3 is TGTGCCAGCAGTCGGGACAGGGGTGGGGAGACCCAGTACTTC.